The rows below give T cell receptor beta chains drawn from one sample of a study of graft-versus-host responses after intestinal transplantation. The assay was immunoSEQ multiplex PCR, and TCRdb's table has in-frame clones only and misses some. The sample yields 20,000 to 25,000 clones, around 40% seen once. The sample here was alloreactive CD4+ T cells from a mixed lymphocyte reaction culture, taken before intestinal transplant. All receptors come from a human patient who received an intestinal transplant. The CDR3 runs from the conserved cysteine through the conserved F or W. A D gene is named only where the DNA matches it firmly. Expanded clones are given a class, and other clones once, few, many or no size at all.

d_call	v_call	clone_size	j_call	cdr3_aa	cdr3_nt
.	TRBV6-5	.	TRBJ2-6	CASSYLGANVLTF	TGTGCCAGCAGTTACCTTGGGGCCAACGTTCTGACTTTC
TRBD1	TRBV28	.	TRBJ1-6	CASSSGGYNSPLHF	TGTGCCAGCAGTTCAGGGGGCTATAATTCACCCCTCCACTTT
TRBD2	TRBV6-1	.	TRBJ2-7	CASSVFITGTSGYEQYF	TGTGCCAGCAGTGTGTTTATTACCGGGACTAGCGGGTACGAGCAGTACTTC
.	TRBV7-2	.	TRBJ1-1	CASSPRTAPGTEAFF	TGTGCCAGCAGCCCCCGGACAGCCCCTGGGACTGAAGCTTTCTTT
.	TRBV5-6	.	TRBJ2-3	CASSYTGSTDTQYF	TGTGCCAGCAGCTACACAGGTAGCACAGATACGCAGTATTTT
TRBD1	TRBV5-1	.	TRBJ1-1	CASRTNRGLNTEAFF	TGCGCCAGCAGAACGAACAGGGGATTGAACACTGAAGCTTTCTTT
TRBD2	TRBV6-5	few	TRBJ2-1	CASSYSRLAGVNEQFF	TGTGCCAGCAGTTACTCAAGACTAGCGGGAGTAAATGAGCAGTTCTTC
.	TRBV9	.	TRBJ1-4	CASSVATGGNEKLFF	TGTGCCAGCAGCGTAGCTACCGGAGGGAATGAAAAACTGTTTTTT
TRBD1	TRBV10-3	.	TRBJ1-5	CAISDSPGQGARQPQHF	TGTGCCATCAGTGATTCCCCGGGACAGGGGGCTCGCCAGCCCCAGCATTTT
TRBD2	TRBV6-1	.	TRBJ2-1	CASSRWTSRNNEQFF	TGTGCCAGCAGTCGTTGGACTAGTAGGAACAATGAGCAGTTCTTC
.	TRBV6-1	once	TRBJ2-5	CASSVKETQYF	TGTGCCAGCAGTGTCAAAGAGACCCAGTACTTC
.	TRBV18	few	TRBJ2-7	CASSPSEFNEQYF	TGTGCCAGCTCACCAAGTGAGTTTAACGAGCAGTACTTC
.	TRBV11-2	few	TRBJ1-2	CASSSQARGGYGYTF	TGTGCCAGCAGCTCCCAAGCCCGGGGAGGCTATGGCTACACCTTC
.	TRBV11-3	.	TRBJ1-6	CASSSQVYDSPLHF	TGTGCCAGCAGCTCTCAGGTTTACGATTCACCCCTCCACTTT
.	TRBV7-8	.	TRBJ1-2	CASSLVGANYGYTF	TGTGCCAGCAGCTTAGTAGGGGCTAACTATGGCTACACCTTC
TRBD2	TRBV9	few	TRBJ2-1	CASSVVGLAGGGEQFF	TGTGCCAGCAGCGTAGTCGGACTAGCGGGGGGGGGTGAGCAGTTCTTC
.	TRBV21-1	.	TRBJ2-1	CASSKIAGASYNEQFF	TGTGCCAGCAGCAAGATAGCGGGAGCCTCCTACAATGAGCAGTTCTTC
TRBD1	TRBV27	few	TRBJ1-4	CASSPPDRDEKLFF	TGTGCCAGCAGCCCCCCCGACAGGGATGAAAAACTGTTTTTT
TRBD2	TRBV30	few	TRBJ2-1	CAWSWTSGAYNEQFF	TGTGCCTGGAGTTGGACTAGCGGGGCCTACAATGAGCAGTTCTTC
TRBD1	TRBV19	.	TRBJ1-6	CASLGQGPNNSPLHF	TGTGCCAGCCTGGGACAGGGCCCGAATAATTCACCCCTCCACTTT
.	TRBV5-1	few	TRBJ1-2	CASSLEGVNYGYTF	TGCGCCAGCAGCTTGGAAGGGGTTAACTATGGCTACACCTTC
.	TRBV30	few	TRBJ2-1	CAWSPSGKQFF	TGTGCCTGGAGTCCGTCCGGGAAGCAGTTCTTC
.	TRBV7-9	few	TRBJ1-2	CASSYEPGHTGYTF	TGTGCCAGCAGCTATGAACCGGGACACACCGGCTACACCTTC
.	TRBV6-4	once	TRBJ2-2	CASSPGTGLTGELFF	TGTGCCAGCAGTCCCGGAACAGGGCTCACCGGGGAGCTGTTTTTT
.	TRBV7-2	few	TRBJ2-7	CASSTSASAYEQYF	TGTGCCAGCAGCACCTCAGCGTCTGCCTACGAGCAGTACTTC
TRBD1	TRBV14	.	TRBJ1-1	CASSQTGGAFTEAFF	TGTGCCAGCAGCCAAACAGGGGGCGCGTTCACTGAAGCTTTCTTT
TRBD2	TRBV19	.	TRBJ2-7	CASTTGGEGAYEQYF	TGTGCCAGTACCACAGGCGGGGAGGGAGCCTACGAGCAGTACTTC
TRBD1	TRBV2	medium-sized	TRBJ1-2	CASSGGQGAFSYTF	TGTGCCAGCAGTGGGGGACAGGGGGCGTTTAGCTACACCTTC
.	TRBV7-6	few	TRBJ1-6	CASSYGSNSPLHF	TGTGCCAGCAGCTACGGGAGTAATTCACCCCTCCACTTT
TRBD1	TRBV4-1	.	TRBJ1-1	CASSQPGQGRSEAFF	TGCGCCAGCAGCCAACCGGGACAGGGTAGATCTGAAGCTTTCTTT
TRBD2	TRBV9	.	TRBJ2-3	CASSVQAGGLPDTQYF	TGTGCCAGCAGCGTTCAAGCGGGGGGGCTCCCAGATACGCAGTATTTT
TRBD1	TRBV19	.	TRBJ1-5	CASRSTGGYSNQPQHF	TGTGCCAGTAGGAGTACAGGGGGCTATAGCAATCAGCCCCAGCATTTT
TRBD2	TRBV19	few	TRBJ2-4	CASSSAGVAKNIQYF	TGTGCCAGTAGTAGCGCGGGAGTGGCCAAAAACATTCAGTACTTC
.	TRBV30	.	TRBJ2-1	CAWSPYNEQFF	TGTGCCTGGAGTCCATACAATGAGCAGTTCTTC